The entry that follows covers one TCR beta chain sequence. Antigen specificity is unknown. This CDR3 is 18 amino acids long. From germline, CDR1 is LNHDA and CDR2 SQIVND (reference sequence). V lost 3 bases and J lost 2; bases outside the gene matches: 7. Vbeta (60) and Jbeta (13) primers were used in the PCR. Clones were read by immunoSEQ multiplex PCR, and TCRdb kept only the in-frame ones, dropping some. The table lists more than 90,000 clones, roughly four fifths of them singletons. This specimen comes from a study of cytomegalovirus exposure and HLA in healthy donors. Background on the study: The Caucasian-associated ancestry cluster contained 75% to 85% of the roughly 400 genotyped donors. The study's findings and limits: Data from an earlier analysis indicated that most TCR beta V segments were productive either about 87% or about 30% of the time.

Source material: PBMCs. The chain joins TRBV19 to TRBJ2-6; 10 bases agree with TRBD2. This receptor was taken from a man aged 45-65 years in good health and CMV-seronegative. The CDR3 DNA follows: TGTGCCAGTAGTATCTCTAGCGGGAGTGGAACTGGGGCCAACGTCCTGACTTTC. It translates to CASSISSGSGTGANVLTF.